This passage covers 2 T cell receptor beta chains from one sample sequenced in a study of post-analysis software for immune sequencing data (dated by TCRdb to 2013 to 2016). General conclusions and limits of the study: Significantly higher frequencies in patients than in controls were found for about five TRBV segments, including TRBV5-6, TRBV5-1 and TRBV20-1.

Library preparation used PCR. The data were produced on an Illumina HiSeq 2500. To reduce PCR and sequencing biases, unique molecular identifiers were incorporated into the TCR beta cDNA libraries. TCRdb reanalyzed the raw reads on its own, using fastp at Q25 for trimming and MiXCR for clone calling, and kept in-frame beta chains. Rows merge per CDR3 protein into single entries with the most common DNA and genes. The sample table records 800,000 to 950,000 distinct CDR3 sequences; approximately 57% of these occur just once. The ten largest clones capture 4.6% of the sample. These receptors are not linked to any known antigen. Sequencing was carried out using blood. The receptors here all came from a girl aged 10 to 17 with multiple sclerosis.

This chain connects TRBV29-1 to TRBJ1-2, with D tentatively TRBD1 (5 bases). The ends were cut back, 7 bases at V and 7 bases at J, with 13 bases in the middle. The CDR3 length is 11 residues. Germline V lookup: CDR1 SQVTM, CDR2 ANQGSEA. Here the CDR3 DNA reads TGCAGCGGCGGAATGGGGCCTGGCTACACCTTC. This gives the protein CSGGMGPGYTF.

J is TRBJ2-1 and V is TRBV10-3, with 7 bases identical to TRBD1. CDR1 is ENHRY and CDR2 is SYGVKD in the germline V gene. CDR3 size: 15 residues. J lost 4 bases, V lost 4 bases, and 7 bases had no gene match. The DNA of the CDR3 is TGTGCCATCAGTGGTCGACAGGGTGGGTACAATGAGCAGTTCTTC. This codes for CAISGRQGGYNEQFF.